The clone carrying this T cell receptor (beta chain) was counted a few times. These data come from a study of CD8+CD57+ T cells in acquired aplastic anemia. As for the study in general: Sorting CD4+ and CD8+ cells gave DNA averaging roughly 3.5 ug.

TCR beta VDJ combinations and CDR3 sequences were profiled from genomic DNA. One entry per CDR3 protein results from TCRdb running MiXCR on the reads. The sample yields roughly 190,000 distinct CDR3 sequences, roughly half seen once. The CDR3 has 14 amino acids. Trimming pared 7 bases from V and 1 base from J, leaving 13 bases between. Germline CDR1 WSHSY, CDR2 SAAADI. The J gene is TRBJ1-1, the V gene TRBV10-2; unclear D gene. This clonotype was obtained from a human donor in good health, serving as a control. The sequencing sample was made of sorted CD4+, CD8+, or CD8+CD57+ T cells (not recorded which) from PBMCs. CDR3 amino acids: CASKWGTENTEAFF. CDR3 DNA: TGCGCCAGCAAATGGGGTACCGAGAACACTGAAGCTTTCTTT.